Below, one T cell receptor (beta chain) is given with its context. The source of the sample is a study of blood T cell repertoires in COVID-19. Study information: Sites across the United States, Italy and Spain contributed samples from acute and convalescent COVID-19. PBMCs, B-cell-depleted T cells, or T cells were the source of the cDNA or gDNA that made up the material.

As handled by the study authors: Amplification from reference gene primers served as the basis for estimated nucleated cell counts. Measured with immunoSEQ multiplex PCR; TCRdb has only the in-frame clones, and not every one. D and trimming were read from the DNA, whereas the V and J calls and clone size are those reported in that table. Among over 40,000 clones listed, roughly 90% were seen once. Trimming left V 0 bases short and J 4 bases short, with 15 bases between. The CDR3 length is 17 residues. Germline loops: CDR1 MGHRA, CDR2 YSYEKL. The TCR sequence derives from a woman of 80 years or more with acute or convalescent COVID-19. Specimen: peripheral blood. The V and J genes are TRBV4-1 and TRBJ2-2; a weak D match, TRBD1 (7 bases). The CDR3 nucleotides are TGCGCCAGCAGCCAAGATTTTGAGCAGGGGGGCACCGGGGAGCTGTTTTTT. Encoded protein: CASSQDFEQGGTGELFF.